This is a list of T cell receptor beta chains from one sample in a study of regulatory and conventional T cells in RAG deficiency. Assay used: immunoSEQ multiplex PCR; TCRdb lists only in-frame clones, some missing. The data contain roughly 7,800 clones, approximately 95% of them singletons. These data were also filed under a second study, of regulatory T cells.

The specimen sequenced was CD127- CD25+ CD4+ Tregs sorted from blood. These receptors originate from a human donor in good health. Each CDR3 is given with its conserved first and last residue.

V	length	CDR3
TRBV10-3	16	CAISAAYRSGANVLTF
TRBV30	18	CAWSVRRSGGADTDTQYF
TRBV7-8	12	CASSRRGYEQYF
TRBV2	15	CASSGDRRTNEKLFF
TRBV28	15	CASKLESSYNSPLHF
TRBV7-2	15	CASSLDQGPGNTIYF
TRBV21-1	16	CASSIGAGTPHGELFF
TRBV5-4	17	CASSTLDRGMPKNIQYF
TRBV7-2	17	CASSLASGSSGANVLTF
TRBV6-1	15	CASSEAGTDVYEQYF
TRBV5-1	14	CASSGQGKYNEQFF
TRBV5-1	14	CASSLGSVQETQYF
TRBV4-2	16	CASSETPNGRTDTQYF
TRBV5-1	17	CASSLAITPGGRETQYF
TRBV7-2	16	CASSRGAVTSGETQYF
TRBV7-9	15	CASSLAWGLNEKLFF
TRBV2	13	CASSDRGQGTQYF
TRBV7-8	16	CASSPGLTRALTEAFF
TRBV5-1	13	CASSLQGYQPQHF
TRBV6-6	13	CAGSRMNTGELFF
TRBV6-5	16	CASSYSGLAGAYEQYF
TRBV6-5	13	CASTRGYTDTQYF
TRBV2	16	CASSVFGTGNTGELFF
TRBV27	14	CASSLLGQGLRLFF
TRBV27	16	CASSPRTTGWFTEAFF
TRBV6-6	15	CASSRKDRESEKLFF
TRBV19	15	CASPTCLAVDNEQFF
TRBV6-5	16	CASSYSTGTGANVLTF
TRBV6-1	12	CASSVQGYGYTF
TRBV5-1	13	CASSSGTGSTVIF
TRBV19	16	CASSTNRGFSNQPQHF
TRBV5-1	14	CASSLSQGREKLFF
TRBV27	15	CASSLSGDRGGEQYF
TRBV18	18	CASSSTAGQTEANYGYTF
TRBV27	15	CASSSQGILSIEAFF
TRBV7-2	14	CASSPGRDSYEQYF
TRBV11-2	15	CASSSRGGNSDTQYF
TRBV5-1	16	CASSLSSGGGGHIQYF
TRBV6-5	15	CASRTGGAGTGELFF